Below are 7 T cell receptor beta chains sequenced from a single sample in a study of T cells in Graves' hyperthyroidism and ophthalmopathy. RNA transcripts yielded amplified TCR beta CDR3 regions. TCR CDR3 regions were first amplified by RT-PCR with HTBI primers. TCRdb reprocessed the multiplex PCR reads via MiXCR and lists one record per CDR3 protein. The sample has some 510,000 distinct CDR3 sequences; less than 25% are singletons. Sequencing used blood. The origin of the receptors is a man between 18 and 29 years old with Graves' hyperthyroidism.

This clonotype has a count of ten or more. V and J are TRBV28 and TRBJ1-1; TRBD1 is a possible D gene (5 bases). Germline CDR1 MDHEN, CDR2 SYDVKM. CDR3 length equals 15 residues. Trimming removed 2 bases from V and 4 bases from J, with 14 bases in between. In DNA, the CDR3 is TGTGCCAGCAGTTTAGGGCCTCTCGGGGGCACTGAAGCTTTCTTT. Its translation: CASSLGPLGGTEAFF.

This clonotype was detected ten times or more. The CDR3 nucleotides read TGTGCCATCAGGGAGGACAGGGCGGTCGGCACCGGGGAGCTGTTTTTT. Encoded protein: CAIREDRAVGTGELFF. This rearrangement joins TRBV10-3 to TRBJ2-2; 8 nucleotides agree with TRBD1. This CDR3 is built from 16 residues. The germline V gene has CDR1 ENHRY and CDR2 SYGVKD. V was clipped by 6 bases and J by 4 bases; unmatched bases: 10.

This clonotype was recorded at least ten times. The chain uses TRBV29-1 and TRBJ1-1, with D unclear. CDR3 size: 16 residues. V dropped 7 bases and J dropped 1 base, with 22 bases sitting between them. From germline, CDR1 is SQVTM and CDR2 ANQGSEA. The CDR3 protein is CSALKGGRPRNTEAFF. The CDR3 DNA sequence: TGCAGCGCCCTGAAGGGCGGACGGCCAAGGAACACTGAAGCTTTCTTT. Together with reference TRBV29-1 and TRBJ1-1, the CDR3 gives the full variable domain: SAVISQKPSRDICQRGTSLTIQCQVDSQVTMMFWYRQQPGQSLTLIATANQGSEATYESGFVIDKFPISRPNLTFSTLTVSNMSPEDSSIYLCSALKGGRPRNTEAFFGQGTRLTVV.

V and J are TRBV28 and TRBJ2-2; TRBD1 matches at 9 bases. CDR1 and CDR2 from the germline V gene are MDHEN and SYDVKM. With 1 base clipped from V and 4 bases from J, the junction kept 13 bases outside the gene matches. CDR3 length: 19 residues. Here the CDR3 DNA reads TGTGCCAGCAGTTTATTTATAGGGACAGGGCCTCTTGGCACCGGGGAGCTGTTTTTT. Its protein is CASSLFIGTGPLGTGELFF.

Ten or more counts support this clonotype. The final CDR3 position lacks the conserved phenylalanine or tryptophan, pointing to a likely read error. V gene TRBV12-3 or TRBV12-4 combines with J gene TRBJ2-7; 9 nucleotides agree with TRBD2. This CDR3 is 12 amino acids long. V lost 11 bases and J lost 3; bases outside the gene matches: 5. CDR3 DNA: TGTGCCGCCGGGACTAGCCTCTACGAGCAGTACCTC. This gives the protein CAAGTSLYEQYL.

This clonotype appeared many times. The rearrangement uses TRBV6-1 and TRBJ1-3, with 11 bases that match TRBD1. After removal of 10 bases from V and 3 bases from J, the junction contained 5 bases not matched to a gene. Germline V lookup: CDR1 MNHNS, CDR2 SASEGT. CDR3 length: 14 residues. The CDR3 nucleotides are TGTGCCACCGGGACAGGGGGATTTGGAAACACCATATATTTT. It encodes CATGTGGFGNTIYF.

In this sample, this clonotype turned up many times. The chain links TRBV6-2 or TRBV6-3 to TRBJ1-5; tentative D call: TRBD1 (5 bases). CDR1 and CDR2 from the germline V gene are MNHEY and SVGEGT. The CDR3 is 15 amino acids. The V end was cut by 6 bases, the J end by 6 bases, with 18 bases between. Here the CDR3 reads CASSRTGVGIQPQHF. CDR3 bases: TGTGCCAGCAGCCGCACAGGTGTGGGAATTCAGCCCCAGCATTTT.